This T cell receptor (beta chain) was retrieved from a study of memory CD4+ T cells and cytomegalovirus serostatus (dated by TCRdb to about 2019). General notes on the study: A total of roughly 33 healthy Belgian adults, of whom 9 were CMV seropositive and 24 were CMV seronegative, were included in the cohort. The study sequenced CD4+ memory TCRbeta repertoires of a Belgian cohort with known cytomegalovirus serostatus to replicate a published TCR-based CMV serostatus classifier. Results and caveats for the whole study, not just this receptor: Only CD4+CD45RO+ memory cells were sequenced, in contrast to the original study, which included naive and memory CD4+ and CD8+ populations. On the Belgian cohort, the classifier based on the original framework reached a median bootstrapped AUC of roughly 0.94, with a 95% CI of 0.76-1.00. For predicting CMV serostatus, the median bootstrapped AUC was about 0.94 using the original framework and roughly 0.91 using a US-trained random forest. Among the 150 or so previously reported CMV-associated TCRbeta sequences, some 70 showed up in the CD4+ memory repertoires, with each one found in between one and five individuals. The results were interpreted as suggesting that the CMV-associated TCR signature is largely present in the CD4+ memory repertoire.

Inclusive of the bounding cysteine and phenylalanine, the CDR3 is 16 residues long. Kept here is only the CDR3 DNA, which spans 48 bases and is read in frame from base 1. A distance of 20 bases separates the germline ends of V and J, which lose 6 bases and 4 bases respectively. The germline V gene (reference sequence) specifies SGHKS as CDR1 and YYEKEE as CDR2. Single viable CD3+CD4+CD8-CD45RO+ cells were sorted as memory CD4+ T cells on a FACSAria II. CMV serostatus was determined using a Roche Elecsys assay that detects serum IgG against CMV pp150, pp28, p38 and p52. After thawing, total CD4+ T cells were enriched by positive selection with CD4 magnetic microbeads. Samples originated from another study that specifically interrogated the CD4+ T cell memory repertoire. Peripheral blood mononuclear cells were isolated and cryopreserved according to standard operating procedures, and serum was kept at -80 degrees C. Staining used CD3-PerCP (BW264/56), CD4-APC (RPA-T4), CD45RO-PE (UCHT1) and CD8-Pacific Orange (3B5) antibodies, with Sytox blue excluding non-viable cells.

This clone is a singleton in its sample. Its antigen has not been determined. Per-nucleotide qualities are absent, and no much larger clonotype sits a single base away. The Quick-DNA Microprep Kit was used to extract genomic DNA from the sorted cells. TCRbeta DNA was amplified with the immunoSEQ hsTCRbeta kit following the manufacturer's protocol. TCRbeta libraries were sequenced on an Illumina MiSeq instrument. The published analysis was carried out like this. Removing out-of-frame sequences left about 2,300,000 distinct TCRbeta sequences, an average of about 70,000 per individual. Each individual was scored by the count of 150 to 200 previously reported CMV-associated TCRbeta sequences and the total productive distinct TCRbeta count. A beta-binomial model was reimplemented in Python, and random forests from scikit-learn, run with default parameters, were trained on data from the US cohort. Classifier performance on the Belgian cohort was summarized as median AUC with percentile confidence intervals calculated over 10,000 bootstrap iterations. This immuneACCESS table, as held by TCRdb, lists in-frame sequences with V and J called but not all clones. Of the missing ones, under half trace to an unresolved V gene in checked studies; the others have no known cause. D and trimming come from the DNA, and the V and J calls and clone size come from that table. The sample profile shows approximately 50,000 clones; around 82% of them were found once. Roughly 0.71% of the sample goes to the ten largest clones.

The rearrangement joined TRBV5-5 to TRBJ1-5, with the D gene too uncertain to name. The specimen sequenced was memory CD4+ T cells from blood. The source is an adult in good health and CMV-seronegative. The nucleotide sequence is TGTGCCAGCAACCCTTGGGTGTTGTCGGGAAATCAGCCCCAGCATTTT. Protein translation: CASNPWVLSGNQPQHF.